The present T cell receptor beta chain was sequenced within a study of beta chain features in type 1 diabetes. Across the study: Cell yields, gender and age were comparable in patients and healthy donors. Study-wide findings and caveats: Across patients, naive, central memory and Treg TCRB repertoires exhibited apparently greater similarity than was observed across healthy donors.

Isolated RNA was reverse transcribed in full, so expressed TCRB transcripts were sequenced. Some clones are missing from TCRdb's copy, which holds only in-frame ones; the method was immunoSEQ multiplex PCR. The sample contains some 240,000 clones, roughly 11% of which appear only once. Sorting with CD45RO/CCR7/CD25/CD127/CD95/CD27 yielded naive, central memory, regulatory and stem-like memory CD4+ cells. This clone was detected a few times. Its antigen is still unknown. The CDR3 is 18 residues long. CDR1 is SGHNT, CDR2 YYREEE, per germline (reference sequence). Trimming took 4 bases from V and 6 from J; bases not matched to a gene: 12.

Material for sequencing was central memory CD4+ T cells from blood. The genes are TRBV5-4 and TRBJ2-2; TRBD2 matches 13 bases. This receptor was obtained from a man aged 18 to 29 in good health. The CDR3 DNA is TGTGCCAGCAGCCCAACTCCAGGACTAGCGGGAGTCCCCGGGGAGCTGTTTTTT. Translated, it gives CASSPTPGLAGVPGELFF.